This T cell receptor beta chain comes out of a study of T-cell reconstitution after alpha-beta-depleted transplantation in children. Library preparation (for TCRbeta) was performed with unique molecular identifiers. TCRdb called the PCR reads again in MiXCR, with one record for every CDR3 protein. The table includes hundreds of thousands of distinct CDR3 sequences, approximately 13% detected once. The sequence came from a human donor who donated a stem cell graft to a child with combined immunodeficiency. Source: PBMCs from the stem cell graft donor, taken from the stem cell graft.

As DNA, the CDR3 is TGTGCCTTCCATTCGGGACTAGGACCTGGTTTGGCAGATACGCAGTATTTT. Translated, it gives CAFHSGLGPGLADTQYF. The V call is TRBV6-2 or TRBV6-3, the J call TRBJ2-3; 8 bases line up with TRBD2. Germline lookup yields CDR1 MNHEY and CDR2 SVGEGT. This CDR3 region has 17 residues. V lost 11 bases to trimming and J lost 4 bases; unmatched junction nucleotides: 20.